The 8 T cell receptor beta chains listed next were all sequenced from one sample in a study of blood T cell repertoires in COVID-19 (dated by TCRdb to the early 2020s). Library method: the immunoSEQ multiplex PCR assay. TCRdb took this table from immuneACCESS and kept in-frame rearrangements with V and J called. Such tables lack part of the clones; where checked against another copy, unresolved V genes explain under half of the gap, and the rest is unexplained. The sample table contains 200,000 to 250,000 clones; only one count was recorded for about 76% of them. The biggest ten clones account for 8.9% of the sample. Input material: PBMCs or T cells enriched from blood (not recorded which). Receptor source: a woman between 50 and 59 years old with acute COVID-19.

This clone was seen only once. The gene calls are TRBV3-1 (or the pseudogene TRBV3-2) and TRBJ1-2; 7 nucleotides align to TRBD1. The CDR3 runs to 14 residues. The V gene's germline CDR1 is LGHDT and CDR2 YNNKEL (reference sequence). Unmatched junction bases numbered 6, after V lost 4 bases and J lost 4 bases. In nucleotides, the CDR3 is TGTGCCAGCAGCCTTTGGGGGGACAGCTATGGCTACACCTTC. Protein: CASSLWGDSYGYTF.

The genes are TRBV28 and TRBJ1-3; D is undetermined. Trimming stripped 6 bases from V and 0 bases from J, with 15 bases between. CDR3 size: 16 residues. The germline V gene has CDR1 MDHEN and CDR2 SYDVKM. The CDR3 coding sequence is TGTGCCAGCAGCTCAACCTCGACGGGCTCTGGAAACACCATATATTTT. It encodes CASSSTSTGSGNTIYF.

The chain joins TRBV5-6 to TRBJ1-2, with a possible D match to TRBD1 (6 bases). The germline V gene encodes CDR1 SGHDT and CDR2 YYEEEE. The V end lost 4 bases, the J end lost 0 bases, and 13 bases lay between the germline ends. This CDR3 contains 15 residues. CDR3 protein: CASSEGVVANYGYTF. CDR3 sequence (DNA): TGTGCCAGCAGCGAGGGGGTGGTAGCTAACTATGGCTACACCTTC.

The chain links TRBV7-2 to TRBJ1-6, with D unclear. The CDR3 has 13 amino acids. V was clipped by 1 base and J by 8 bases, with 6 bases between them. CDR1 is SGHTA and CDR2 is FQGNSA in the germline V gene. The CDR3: CASSLVMYSPLHF. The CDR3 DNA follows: TGTGCCAGCAGCTTAGTTATGTATTCACCCCTCCACTTT.

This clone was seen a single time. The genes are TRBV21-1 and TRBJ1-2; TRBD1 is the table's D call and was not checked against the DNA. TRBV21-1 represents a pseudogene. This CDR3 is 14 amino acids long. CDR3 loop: CASSGRTENYGYTF. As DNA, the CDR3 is TGTGCCAGCAGCGGAAGGACAGAGAACTATGGCTACACCTTC.

The CDR3 DNA follows: TGTGCCAGCTCACCACTTACTAGCGGGGGGGGCACAGATACGCAGTATTTT. It translates to CASSPLTSGGGTDTQYF. The rearrangement joins TRBV18 to TRBJ2-3, with TRBD2 matching over 13 bases. Germline CDR1 KGHSH, CDR2 LQKENI. Trimming removed 1 base from V and 1 base from J; junction bases left unmatched: 2. CDR3 size: 17 residues.

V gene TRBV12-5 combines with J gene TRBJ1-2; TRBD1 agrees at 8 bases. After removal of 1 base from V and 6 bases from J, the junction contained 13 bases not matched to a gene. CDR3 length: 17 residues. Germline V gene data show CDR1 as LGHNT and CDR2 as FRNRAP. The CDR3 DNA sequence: TGTGCTAGTGGTTTGGGGACAGGGAACCCCTCTAGCGATGGCTACACCTTC. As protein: CASGLGTGNPSSDGYTF.

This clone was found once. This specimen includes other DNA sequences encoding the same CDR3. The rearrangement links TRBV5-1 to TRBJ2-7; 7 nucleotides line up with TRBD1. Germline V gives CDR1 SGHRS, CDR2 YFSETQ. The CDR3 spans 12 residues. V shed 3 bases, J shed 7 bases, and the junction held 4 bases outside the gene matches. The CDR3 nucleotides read TGCGCCAGCAGCTCGACAGGGAGTGAGCAGTACTTC. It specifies CASSSTGSEQYF.